The 11 T cell receptor beta chains below were found in one sample sequenced in a study of Ad26.COV2.S vaccination and SARS-CoV-2 variants. Treatment denoted: around 19 received Ad26.COV2.S at low or high dose, single or two shots; five or six received placebo; per-sample allocation not given. Samples analyzed were those drawn on day 63 after the first vaccine or placebo injection. TCRdb keeps only in-frame clones here, not all; method: immunoSEQ multiplex PCR. The table includes around 250,000 clones, roughly 89% detected once. Here the sequenced sample was peripheral blood, taken in a trial of Ad26.COV2.S vaccine versus placebo. The receptors were gathered from a person aged 18 to 59 who received the Ad26.COV2.S COVID-19 vaccine or a placebo.

The genes are TRBV7-9 and TRBJ1-6; 7 bases map to TRBD1. Trimming at V came to 10 bases and at J to 3 bases, leaving 12 bases not matched to a gene. This CDR3 is 16 amino acids long. Germline CDR1 SEHNR, CDR2 FQNEAQ (reference sequence). CDR3 nucleotide sequence: TGTGCCACCCGGGGCAGAGGGGACAGCTATAATTCACCCCTCCACTTT. Amino acid sequence: CATRGRGDSYNSPLHF.

The V and J genes are TRBV7-2 and TRBJ2-3; D perhaps matches TRBD2 (7 bases). CDR3 length equals 17 residues. Deletions cut 5 bases from V and 1 base from J, with 19 bases between. The germline V gene encodes CDR1 SGHTA and CDR2 FQGNSA. CDR3 DNA: TGTGCCAGCAGCCGCCCTGGAGGGGGGGGCCGCACAGATACGCAGTATTTT. As protein: CASSRPGGGGRTDTQYF.

The chain links TRBV6-5 to TRBJ2-1, with D unclear. This CDR3 comprises 15 residues. V was pared by 5 bases and J by 3 bases, with 14 bases between. Germline CDR1 MNHEY, CDR2 SVGAGI. DNA for the CDR3: TGTGCCAGCAGTCCCGCCCCAGGAAGCTACAATGAGCAGTTCTTC. Translating gives CASSPAPGSYNEQFF.

This clone was found a few times. The gene calls are TRBV6-6 and TRBJ1-5, with TRBD1 matching 8 bases. V dropped 2 bases and J dropped 4; count of bases not matched to a gene: 7. CDR3 length equals 16 residues. Germline-derived CDR1 and CDR2 are MNHNY and SVGAGI (reference sequence). Here the CDR3 DNA reads TGTGCCAGCAGTTACCCAAGGGACAGGCGAAATCAGCCCCAGCATTTT. Translating gives CASSYPRDRRNQPQHF.

This clone occurred a few times. V and J are TRBV6-5 and TRBJ1-1, with D maybe TRBD1 (5 bases). The germline V gene has CDR1 MNHEY and CDR2 SVGAGI. The CDR3 has 14 amino acids. V was clipped by 7 bases and J by 0 bases, with 12 bases between them. CDR3 sequence reads: CASTRSGLNTEAFF. CDR3 nucleotide sequence: TGTGCCAGCACCCGATCAGGGCTGAACACTGAAGCTTTCTTT.

The chain couples TRBV4-3 to TRBJ2-4; 7 bases are a match to TRBD2. Germline V gives CDR1 LGHNA, CDR2 YSLEER. The length of the CDR3 is 17 residues. J lost 6 bases, V lost 0 bases, and 11 bases had no gene match. CDR3 in amino acids: CASSQDAGRLAGNIQYF. CDR3 nucleotides: TGCGCCAGCAGCCAAGATGCGGGTCGACTAGCTGGAAACATTCAGTACTTC.

The chain joins TRBV11-3 to TRBJ2-3, with D uncertain. Deletions cut 5 bases from V and 7 bases from J, with 13 bases between. There are 13 residues in the CDR3. Per germline, CDR1 SGHNT and CDR2 YENEEA. CDR3 in amino acids: CASSGYSSHTQYF. The CDR3, as DNA: TGTGCCAGCAGCGGTTACAGTTCACATACGCAGTATTTT.

The J gene is TRBJ2-5, the V gene TRBV25-1; D is unclear. The V end lost 1 base, the J end lost 2 bases, and 8 bases lay between the germline ends. The CDR3 has 14 amino acids. Germline CDR1 and CDR2: MGHDK and SYGVNS. CDR3 sequence (DNA): TGTGCCAGCAGTGAATTTCTGGTTCAAGAGACCCAGTACTTC. Translated, it gives CASSEFLVQETQYF.

V usage is TRBV14 and J usage is TRBJ2-3; 11 positions agree with TRBD2. The germline gives CDR1 SGHDN, CDR2 FVKESK. Trimming at V came to 0 bases and at J to 2 bases, leaving 4 bases not matched to a gene. This CDR3 has 17 residues. CDR3 nucleotide sequence: TGTGCCAGCAGCCAAGACCCGGGACTAGCGGTCACAGATACGCAGTATTTT. Amino acids: CASSQDPGLAVTDTQYF.

The chain is built from TRBV18 and TRBJ1-3; D remains unclear. The CDR3 is 16 amino acids. V lost 1 base, J lost 0 bases, and 10 bases lay in between. Germline V gene lookup returns CDR1 KGHSH and CDR2 LQKENI. The CDR3 region is CASSPRTRSSGNTIYF. CDR3 bases: TGTGCCAGCTCACCACGAACCCGTAGCTCTGGAAACACCATATATTTT.

In this sample, this clone turned up once. V and J are TRBV7-2 and TRBJ2-1; 7 positions agree with TRBD2. The V segment lost 3 bases and the J segment 5 bases; nucleotides outside the gene matches: 7. The CDR3 totals 15 residues. Germline values: CDR1 SGHTA, CDR2 FQGNSA. CDR3 amino acids: CASSLGGSTDNEQFF. CDR3 DNA sequence: TGTGCCAGCAGCTTGGGCGGGAGCACCGACAATGAGCAGTTCTTC.